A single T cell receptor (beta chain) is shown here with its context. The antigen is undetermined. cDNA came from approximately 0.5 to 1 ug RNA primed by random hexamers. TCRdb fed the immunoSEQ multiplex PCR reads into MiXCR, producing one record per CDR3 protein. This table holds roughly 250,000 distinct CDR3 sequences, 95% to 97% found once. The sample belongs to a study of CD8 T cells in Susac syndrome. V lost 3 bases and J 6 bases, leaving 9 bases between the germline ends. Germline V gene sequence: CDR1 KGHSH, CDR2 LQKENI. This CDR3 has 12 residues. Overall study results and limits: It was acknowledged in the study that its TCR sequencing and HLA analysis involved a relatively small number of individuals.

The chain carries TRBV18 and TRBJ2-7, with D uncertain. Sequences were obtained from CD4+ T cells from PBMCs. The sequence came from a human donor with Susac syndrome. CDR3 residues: CASSPQWREQYF. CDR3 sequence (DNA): TGTGCCAGCTCACCTCAGTGGCGCGAGCAGTACTTC.